Below, 18 T cell receptor beta chains from the same sample are listed, as sequenced in a study of blood T cell repertoires in COVID-19. Here immunoSEQ multiplex PCR was the method, and the copy in TCRdb shows in-frame clones only, minus some. The sample yields some 250,000 clones, approximately 86% seen once. The sequenced sample consisted of peripheral blood. These receptors were taken from an older woman with COVID-19, enrolled during active disease.

The chain is built from TRBV20-1 and TRBJ1-1; 7 nucleotides line up with TRBD1. Germline trimming cut 3 bases from V and 5 bases from J; bases unmatched to any gene: 9. This CDR3 contains 14 residues. CDR1 is DFQATT, CDR2 SNEGSKA, per germline (reference sequence). CDR3 nucleotides: TGCAGTGCTAGTTTTGGGCAGGGGGGTACTGAAGCTTTCTTT. Its translation: CSASFGQGGTEAFF.

Only one count was recorded for this clone. The V and J genes are TRBV24-1 and TRBJ2-1; TRBD2 matches at 14 bases. Germline V gene sequence: CDR1 KGHDR, CDR2 SFDVKD. J lost 8 bases, V lost 4 bases, and 6 bases had no gene match. The CDR3 is made up of 16 amino acids. CDR3 loop: CATSDPTSGRGDEQFF. The DNA for the CDR3 is TGTGCCACCAGTGACCCGACTAGCGGGAGGGGTGATGAGCAGTTCTTC.

The chain employs TRBV6-6 and TRBJ1-2, with 8 bases fitting TRBD1. V lost 2 bases and J lost 8; bases outside the gene matches: 10. This CDR3 has 15 residues. Germline V gene lookup returns CDR1 MNHNY and CDR2 SVGAGI (reference sequence). For the CDR3, the DNA is TGTGCCAGCAGTTACCGGACAGGGACGGAGGGAGGCTACACCTTC. Encoded protein: CASSYRTGTEGGYTF.

V usage is TRBV3-1 (or the pseudogene TRBV3-2) and J usage is TRBJ2-5; possible D gene TRBD1, 5 bases. This CDR3 is 15 amino acids long. Per germline, CDR1 LGHDT and CDR2 YNNKEL (reference sequence). V was cut by 1 base and J by 1 base, with 10 bases left in between. CDR3 sequence reads: CASSQGQGFQETQYF. CDR3 coding DNA: TGTGCCAGCAGCCAAGGCCAGGGCTTCCAAGAGACCCAGTACTTC.

V gene TRBV19 combines with J gene TRBJ1-6, with D maybe TRBD1 (5 bases). Deletions cut 6 bases from V and 6 bases from J, with 12 bases between. This CDR3 contains 14 residues. Germline CDR1 LNHDA, CDR2 SQIVND (reference sequence). CDR3 DNA: TGTGCCAGTAGCCGGCAGGGCAGTAATTCACCCCTCCACTTT. As protein: CASSRQGSNSPLHF.

This chain joins TRBV9 and TRBJ2-1; no clear D gene. Looked up from germline, CDR1 is SGDLS and CDR2 is YYNGEE. The V gene lost 0 bases and the J gene lost 9 bases, with 7 bases spanning the gap. The CDR3 extends over 12 amino acids. CDR3 sequence: CASSVGFGEQFF. CDR3 DNA sequence: TGTGCCAGCAGCGTAGGCTTCGGTGAGCAGTTCTTC.

The chain is built from TRBV6-5 and TRBJ1-2; 9 bases agree with TRBD1. The CDR3 sequence is 16 residues long. The J segment lost 1 base and the V segment lost 2 bases, leaving 5 bases of the junction unmatched. CDR1 MNHEY and CDR2 SVGAGI come from the germline V gene. DNA of the CDR3: TGTGCCAGCAGTTACCGGGGGGGACAGGGTAACTATGGCTACACCTTC. It specifies CASSYRGGQGNYGYTF.

The chain employs TRBV7-2 and TRBJ1-6; 8 bases fit TRBD1. The germline gives CDR1 SGHTA, CDR2 FQGNSA. V lost 5 bases to trimming and J lost 9 bases; unmatched junction nucleotides: 9. The CDR3 consists of 15 residues. CDR3 coding DNA: TGTGCCAGCAGCGCGACAGGGGCAACCGGTTCACCCCTCCACTTT. Protein: CASSATGATGSPLHF.

V usage is TRBV29-1 and J usage is TRBJ2-2, with D possibly TRBD1 on 6 matching bases. Germline CDR1 and CDR2: SQVTM and ANQGSEA. V lost 7 bases to trimming and J lost 1 base, with 13 bases between them. CDR3 size: 14 residues. CDR3 sequence: CSATGTKNTGELFF. The CDR3 nucleotides read TGCAGCGCCACCGGGACAAAGAACACCGGGGAGCTGTTTTTT.

The CDR3, as DNA: TGTGCCAGCAGCTTAGACATAACCTGGGCGAACTATGGCTACACCTTC. Its translation: CASSLDITWANYGYTF. The chain employs TRBV11-1 and TRBJ1-2, with D uncertain. This CDR3 contains 16 residues. CDR1 is SGHAT, CDR2 FQDESV, per germline (reference sequence). The V gene lost 1 base and the J gene lost 2 bases, with 14 bases spanning the gap.

The genes are TRBV6-1 and TRBJ2-3; the match to TRBD2 covers 9 bases. Per germline, CDR1 MNHNS and CDR2 SASEGT. This CDR3 is built from 13 residues. The trim removed 3 bases at V and 6 bases at J, leaving 1 base unmatched. The CDR3 loop is CASSETSGDTQYF. Written as DNA, the CDR3 is TGTGCCAGCAGTGAGACTAGCGGTGATACGCAGTATTTT.

The chain uses TRBV5-4 and TRBJ2-7; 12 bases align to TRBD2. CDR3 size: 16 residues. Germline CDR1 reads SGHNT; CDR2 reads YYREEE (reference sequence). J lost 9 bases, V lost 4 bases, and 14 bases had no gene match. The CDR3: CASSPGLGTSGLRQYF. DNA of the CDR3: TGTGCCAGCAGCCCTGGACTGGGGACTAGCGGGCTCAGGCAGTACTTC.

V usage is TRBV11-2 and J usage is TRBJ1-3; a possible D gene is TRBD1 (6 bases). Germline lookup yields CDR1 SGHAT and CDR2 FQNNGV. With 0 bases removed from V and 4 bases from J, the gap between germline ends came to 19 bases. The CDR3 totals 18 residues. CDR3 sequence reads: CASSLDHAGVVVGNTIYF. Here the CDR3 DNA reads TGTGCCAGCAGCTTAGATCACGCAGGGGTCGTGGTCGGAAACACCATATATTTT.

The chain uses TRBV30 and TRBJ2-7; no definite D call. The CDR3 totals 13 residues. Germline V gene data show CDR1 as GTSNPN and CDR2 as SVGIG (reference sequence). The V end was cut by 0 bases, the J end by 7 bases, with 13 bases between. The DNA of the CDR3 is TGTGCCTGGAGTGTTGCGAGGTCTGGGGAGCAGTACTTC. It encodes CAWSVARSGEQYF.

The chain recombines TRBV7-2 with TRBJ1-2, with D tentatively TRBD1 (5 bases). The CDR3 covers 14 residues. Germline assignment: CDR1 SGHTA and CDR2 FQGNSA. Between the trimmed V and J ends, which lost 5 bases and 7 bases, there was a span of 17 bases. CDR3 DNA sequence: TGTGCCAGCAGCCTAACCCAGGGAGGAGTTGGCTACACCTTC. Protein sequence: CASSLTQGGVGYTF.

The rearrangement joins TRBV7-2 to TRBJ1-5; TRBD1 is a possible D gene (6 bases). Germline lookup yields CDR1 SGHTA and CDR2 FQGNSA. This CDR3 has 14 residues. Trimming pared 5 bases from V and 2 bases from J, leaving 10 bases between. In nucleotides, the CDR3 is TGTGCCAGCAGCCCGGACAGTCGCAATCAGCCCCAGCATTTT. The encoded protein is CASSPDSRNQPQHF.

The rearrangement uses TRBV3-1 (or the pseudogene TRBV3-2) and TRBJ2-3; TRBD1 might be the D (5 bases). Trimming pared 5 bases from V and 1 base from J, leaving 16 bases between. Germline V gene sequence: CDR1 LGHDT, CDR2 YNNKEL (reference sequence). The CDR3 contains 16 residues. CDR3 in DNA: TGTGCCAGCAGCTTACGACAGAGGCAACGCACAGATACGCAGTATTTT. Translated: CASSLRQRQRTDTQYF.

The chain recombines TRBV7-2 with TRBJ2-3, with TRBD1 matching over 9 bases. CDR1 SGHTA and CDR2 FQGNSA come from the germline V gene. The V segment lost 6 bases and the J segment 1 base; nucleotides outside the gene matches: 5. The CDR3 is 15 amino acids. CDR3 in DNA: TGTGCCAGCAGTCAGTACAGGGGGCGCACAGATACGCAGTATTTT. Its protein product is CASSQYRGRTDTQYF. The whole variable domain, remainder taken from reference TRBV7-2 and TRBJ2-3, is GAGVSQSPSNKVTEKGKDVELRCDPISGHTALYWYRQSLGQGLEFLIYFQGNSAPDKSGLPSDRFSAERTGGSVSTLTIQRTQQEDSAVYLCASSQYRGRTDTQYFGPGTRLTVL.